The T cell receptor (beta chain) under discussion was sequenced for a study of blood T cell repertoires in COVID-19. Study at large: T cells, B-cell-depleted T cells, or PBMCs supplied cDNA or gDNA.

CDR3 length equals 14 residues. Germline loops: CDR1 MGHRA, CDR2 YSYEKL. V shed 4 bases and J 4 bases; nucleotides not matched to a gene: 6. The sample holds one count of this clone. Original handling: Quantification of nucleated cells was approximated via reference gene primer amplification. Profiled with immunoSEQ multiplex PCR; TCRdb holds only in-frame clones, not every one. Clonal size and the V and J genes are those of that table, whereas D and trimming came from the DNA. In the table there are over 150,000 clones, 85% to 90% of which are singletons. Sequencing was done on a sample of peripheral blood. This clonotype was sampled from a man over 45 with active or convalescent COVID-19. The V and J genes are TRBV4-1 and TRBJ1-1; 7 bases match TRBD1. The chain's CDR3 is CASSLTGASTEAFF. The DNA for the CDR3 is TGCGCCAGCAGCCTAACAGGGGCGAGCACTGAAGCTTTCTTT.